This TCR beta chain appears in the sequencing data of a study of T cell clonotyping in hematopoietic cell transplantation. Whole-study findings and limits: Graft donor and pretransplant recipient Inverse Simpson Index values predicted broader posttransplant TCR diversity. Pathologically expanded recipient clonotypes increased progressively from day 30 to day 180 as diversity fell. Without cell sorting, CD4 versus CD8 contributions remain unresolved.

Per the germline V gene, CDR1 is SGHDN and CDR2 is FVKESK. The V gene lost 3 bases and the J gene lost 1 base, with 9 bases spanning the gap. The CDR3 covers 14 residues. Sequencing was performed with immunoSEQ multiplex PCR; in TCRdb, only in-frame clones are kept and a portion is missing. This table holds tens of thousands of clones, 90% to 97% found once. Time point meaning: recipient sample about 28 days before transplant, after cytoreduction. With regard to this clone: Its specificity is unknown.

The source was peripheral blood mononuclear cells, collected before stem cell transplant. V gene TRBV14 combines with J gene TRBJ1-1; TRBD1 is a possible D gene (5 bases). The clonotype was recovered from a woman in her 50s with acute myeloid leukemia. Some clones in this sample may be carry-over from other donors' samples. The CDR3 protein is CASSQVDRNTEAFF. The DNA for the CDR3 is TGTGCCAGCAGCCAGGTTGACAGGAACACTGAAGCTTTCTTT.